The 5 T cell receptor beta chains reported below all come from one sample, sequenced in a study of OX40 agonist ivuxolimab in advanced cancers. Sequenced by immunoSEQ multiplex PCR; TCRdb stores in-frame clones only, minus some. Of some 100,000 clones listed, 90% are singletons. The starting material was CD4+ or CD8+ T cells sorted from blood, obtained in a trial of the OX40 agonist ivuxolimab. The receptor set was obtained from an adult with an advanced solid tumor such as melanoma, head and neck, liver or kidney cancer.

The chain links TRBV27 to TRBJ1-2; 7 bases line up with TRBD1. Trimming at V came to 8 bases and at J to 7 bases, leaving 13 bases not matched to a gene. CDR3 length equals 14 residues. CDR1 and CDR2 from the germline V gene are MNHEY and SMNVEV (reference sequence). CDR3 in amino acids: CASHPTGKQGGYTF. The CDR3 bases are TGTGCCAGCCACCCGACAGGGAAACAGGGTGGCTACACCTTC.

The V call is TRBV28, the J call TRBJ2-7; D not certain. V dropped 6 bases and J dropped 0 bases, with 6 bases sitting between them. The CDR3 length is 12 residues. The germline V gene encodes CDR1 MDHEN and CDR2 SYDVKM. CDR3 protein: CASRSSSYEQYF. CDR3 bases: TGTGCCAGCAGGAGTTCCTCCTACGAGCAGTACTTC.

The DNA for the CDR3 is TGTGCCAGCTCACCTCTCGTGTCGGGCTATGGCTACACCTTC. This gives the protein CASSPLVSGYGYTF. This chain connects TRBV18 to TRBJ1-2; D gene ambiguous. From germline, CDR1 is KGHSH and CDR2 LQKENI. This CDR3 has 14 residues. Trimming removed 3 bases at V and 4 bases at J, with 12 bases between.

The rearrangement joins TRBV19 to TRBJ2-1; no reliable D call. In germline, CDR1 is LNHDA, CDR2 SQIVND (reference sequence). Trimming removed 3 bases at V and 0 bases at J, with 12 bases between. This CDR3 is 16 amino acids long. The CDR3 region is CASSISAFSSYNEQFF. CDR3 DNA sequence: TGTGCCAGTAGTATTTCAGCTTTCAGCTCCTACAATGAGCAGTTCTTC. The whole variable domain, filled in from reference TRBV19 and TRBJ2-1, reads DGGITQSPKYLFRKEGQNVTLSCEQNLNHDAMYWYRQDPGQGLRLIYYSQIVNDFQKGDIAEGYSVSREKKESFPLTVTSAQKNPTAFYLCASSISAFSSYNEQFFGPGTRLTVL.

The rearrangement joins TRBV19 to TRBJ2-7, with 10 bases identical to TRBD2. The trim removed 4 bases at V and 7 bases at J, leaving 4 bases unmatched. CDR1 is LNHDA, CDR2 SQIVND, per germline (reference sequence). The CDR3 sequence is 13 residues long. CDR3: CASSKASGREQYF. In DNA form, the CDR3 reads TGTGCCAGTAGTAAGGCTAGCGGGAGAGAGCAGTACTTC.